Sequencing of this T cell receptor (beta chain) was carried out in a study of cytomegalovirus exposure and HLA in healthy donors. Regarding the study as a whole: Among CMV-associated TCR beta chains, most appeared HLA-restricted in a later analysis. Presence/absence results assume similar sequencing depth per donor, which may not hold. With later analysis, a missense DCLRE1C variant became linked to TCR beta V- and J-gene trimming.

This PCR relied on a set of 60 Vbeta primers and 13 Jbeta primers. TCRdb's copy holds only in-frame clones and misses some; the assay was immunoSEQ multiplex PCR. Seen here are approximately 160,000 clones, under 90% observed once, and the top ten hold 4% to 6%. About this clone itself: Its cognate antigen is unknown.

This receptor was identified in a young man in good health and CMV-seronegative. The sequenced material came from PBMCs.

CDR3 in DNA: TGTGCCAGCAGCGGGGGCAATCCCTACGAGCAGTACTTC. Residues: CASSGGNPYEQYF. The chain employs TRBV7-6 and TRBJ2-7; a possible D gene is TRBD1 (6 bases). Trimming removed 5 bases at V and 2 bases at J, with 10 bases between. This CDR3 has 13 residues. Looked up from germline, CDR1 is SGHVS and CDR2 is FNYEAQ.